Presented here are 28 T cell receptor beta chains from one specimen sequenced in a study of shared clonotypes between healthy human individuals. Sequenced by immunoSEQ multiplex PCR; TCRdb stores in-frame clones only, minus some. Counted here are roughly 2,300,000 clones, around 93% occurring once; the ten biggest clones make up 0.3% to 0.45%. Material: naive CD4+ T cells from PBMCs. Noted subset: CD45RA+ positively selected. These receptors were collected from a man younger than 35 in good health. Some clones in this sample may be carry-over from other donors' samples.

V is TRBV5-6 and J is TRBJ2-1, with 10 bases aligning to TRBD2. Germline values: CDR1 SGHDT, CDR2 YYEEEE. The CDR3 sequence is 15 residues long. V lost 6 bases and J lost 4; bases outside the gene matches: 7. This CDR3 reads CASTTLAGNYNEQFF. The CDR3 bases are TGTGCCAGCACAACACTAGCGGGGAATTACAATGAGCAGTTCTTC. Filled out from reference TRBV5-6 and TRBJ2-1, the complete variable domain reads DAGVTQSPTHLIKTRGQQVTLRCSPKSGHDTVSWYQQALGQGPQFIFQYYEEEERQRGNFPDRFSGHQFPNYSSELNVNALLLGDSALYLCASTTLAGNYNEQFFGPGTRLTVL.

The CDR3, as DNA: TGCGCCAGCAGCTTCCGACTAGCGGAGACCTACAATGAGCAGTTCTTC. Its translation: CASSFRLAETYNEQFF. The genes are TRBV5-1 and TRBJ2-1, with 9 bases identical to TRBD2. J lost 2 bases, V lost 2 bases, and 5 bases had no gene match. Germline loops: CDR1 SGHRS, CDR2 YFSETQ. The CDR3 is made up of 16 amino acids.

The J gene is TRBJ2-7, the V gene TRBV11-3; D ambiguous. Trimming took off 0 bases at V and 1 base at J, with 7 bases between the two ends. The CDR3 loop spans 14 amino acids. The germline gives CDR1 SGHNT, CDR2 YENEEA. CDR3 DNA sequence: TGTGCCAGCAGCTTAGATTCGCAGTCCTACGAGCAGTACTTC. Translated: CASSLDSQSYEQYF.

DNA for the CDR3: TGTGCCAGCTCATTGGACTCGTCCCCGGGGGAGCAGTACTTC. The encoded protein is CASSLDSSPGEQYF. V is TRBV18 and J is TRBJ2-7; the D gene is possibly TRBD2 (5 bases). The V gene lost 5 bases and the J gene lost 7 bases, with 18 bases spanning the gap. The length of the CDR3 is 14 residues. From germline, CDR1 is KGHSH and CDR2 LQKENI.

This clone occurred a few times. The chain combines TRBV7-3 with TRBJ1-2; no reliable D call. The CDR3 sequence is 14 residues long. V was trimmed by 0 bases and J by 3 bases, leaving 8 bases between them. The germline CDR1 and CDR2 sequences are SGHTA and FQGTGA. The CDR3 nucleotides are TGTGCCAGCAGCTTAACGAGTTCGCACTATGGCTACACCTTC. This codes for CASSLTSSHYGYTF. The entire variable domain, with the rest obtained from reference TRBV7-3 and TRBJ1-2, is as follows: GAGVSQTPSNKVTEKGKYVELRCDPISGHTALYWYRQSLGQGPEFLIYFQGTGAADDSGLPNDRFFAVRPEGSVSTLKIQRTERGDSAVYLCASSLTSSHYGYTFGSGTRLTVV.

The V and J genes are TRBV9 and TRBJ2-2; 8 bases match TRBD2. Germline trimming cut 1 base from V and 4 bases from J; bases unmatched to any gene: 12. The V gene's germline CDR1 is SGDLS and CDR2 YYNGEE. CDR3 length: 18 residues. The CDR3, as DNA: TGTGCCAGCAGCGTACCCCTCGCGGGAGGAGGAGGCACCGGGGAGCTGTTTTTT. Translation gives CASSVPLAGGGGTGELFF. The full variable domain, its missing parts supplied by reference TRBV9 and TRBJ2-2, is DSGVTQTPKHLITATGQRVTLRCSPRSGDLSVYWYQQSLDQGLQFLIQYYNGEERAKGNILERFSAQQFPDLHSELNLSSLELGDSALYFCASSVPLAGGGGTGELFFGEGSRLTVL.

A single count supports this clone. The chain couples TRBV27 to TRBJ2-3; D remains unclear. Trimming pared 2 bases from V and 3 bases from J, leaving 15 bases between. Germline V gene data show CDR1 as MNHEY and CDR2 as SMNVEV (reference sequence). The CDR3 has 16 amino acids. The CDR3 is CASSLRVPEATDTQYF. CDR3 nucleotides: TGTGCCAGCAGTTTACGAGTGCCAGAAGCGACAGATACGCAGTATTTT.

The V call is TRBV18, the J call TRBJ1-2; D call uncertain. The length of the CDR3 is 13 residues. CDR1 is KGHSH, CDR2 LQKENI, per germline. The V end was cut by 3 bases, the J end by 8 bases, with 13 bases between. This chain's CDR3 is CASSPLEAVGYTF. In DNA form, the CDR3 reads TGTGCCAGCTCACCGTTAGAGGCGGTAGGCTACACCTTC.

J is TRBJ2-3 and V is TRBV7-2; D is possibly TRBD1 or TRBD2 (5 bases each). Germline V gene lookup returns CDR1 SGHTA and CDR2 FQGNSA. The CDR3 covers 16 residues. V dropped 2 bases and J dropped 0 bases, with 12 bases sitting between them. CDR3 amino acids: CASSLTRGPSTDTQYF. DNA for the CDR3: TGTGCCAGCAGCTTAACGAGGGGCCCGAGCACAGATACGCAGTATTTT.

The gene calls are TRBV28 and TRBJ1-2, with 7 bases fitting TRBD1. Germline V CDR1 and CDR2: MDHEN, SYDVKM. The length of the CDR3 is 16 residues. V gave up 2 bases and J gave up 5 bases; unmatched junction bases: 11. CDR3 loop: CASSLGDRLVFYGYTF. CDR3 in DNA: TGTGCCAGCAGTTTAGGGGACAGATTAGTTTTTTATGGCTACACCTTC.

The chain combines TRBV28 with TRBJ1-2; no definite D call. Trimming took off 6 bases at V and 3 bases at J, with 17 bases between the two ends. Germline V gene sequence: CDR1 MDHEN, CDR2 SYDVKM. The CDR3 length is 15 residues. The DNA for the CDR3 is TGTGCCAGCAGATTTGACCTAGCAGACTACTATGGCTACACCTTC. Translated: CASRFDLADYYGYTF.

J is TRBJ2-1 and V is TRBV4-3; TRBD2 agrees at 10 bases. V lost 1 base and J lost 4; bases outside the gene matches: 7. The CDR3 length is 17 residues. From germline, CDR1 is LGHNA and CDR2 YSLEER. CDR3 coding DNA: TGCGCCAGCAGCCAAGGGGCTAGCGGGAGCCTTTACAATGAGCAGTTCTTC. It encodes CASSQGASGSLYNEQFF.

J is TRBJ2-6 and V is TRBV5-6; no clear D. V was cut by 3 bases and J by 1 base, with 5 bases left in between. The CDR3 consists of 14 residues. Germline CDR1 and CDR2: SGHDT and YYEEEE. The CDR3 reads CASSSASGANVLTF. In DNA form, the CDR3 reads TGTGCCAGCAGCTCGGCGTCTGGGGCCAACGTCCTGACTTTC.

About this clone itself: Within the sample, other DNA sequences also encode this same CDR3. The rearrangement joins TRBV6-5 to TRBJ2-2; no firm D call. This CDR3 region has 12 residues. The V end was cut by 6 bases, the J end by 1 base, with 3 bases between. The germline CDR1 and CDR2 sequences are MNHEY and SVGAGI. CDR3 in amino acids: CASRKNTGELFF. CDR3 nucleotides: TGTGCCAGCAGAAAGAACACCGGGGAGCTGTTTTTT.

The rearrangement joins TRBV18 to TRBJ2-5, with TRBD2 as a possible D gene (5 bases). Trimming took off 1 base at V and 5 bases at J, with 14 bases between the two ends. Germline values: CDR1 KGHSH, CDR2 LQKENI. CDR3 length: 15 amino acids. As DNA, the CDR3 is TGTGCCAGCTCACCACTACTAGAGGTTGGGGAGACCCAGTACTTC. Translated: CASSPLLEVGETQYF.

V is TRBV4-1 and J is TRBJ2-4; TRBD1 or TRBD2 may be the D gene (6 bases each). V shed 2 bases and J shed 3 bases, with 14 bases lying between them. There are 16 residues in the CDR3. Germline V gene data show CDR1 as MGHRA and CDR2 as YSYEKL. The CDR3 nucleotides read TGCGCCAGCAGCCAAAAAGGGGGGTTAGACAAAAACATTCAGTACTTC. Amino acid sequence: CASSQKGGLDKNIQYF.

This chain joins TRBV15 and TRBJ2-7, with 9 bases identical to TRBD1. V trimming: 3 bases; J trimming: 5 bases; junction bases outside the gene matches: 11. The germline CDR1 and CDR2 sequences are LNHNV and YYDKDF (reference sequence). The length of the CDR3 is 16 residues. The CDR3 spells CATSRVQGALQNEQYF. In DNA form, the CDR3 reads TGTGCCACCAGCAGGGTACAGGGGGCCCTCCAGAACGAGCAGTACTTC.

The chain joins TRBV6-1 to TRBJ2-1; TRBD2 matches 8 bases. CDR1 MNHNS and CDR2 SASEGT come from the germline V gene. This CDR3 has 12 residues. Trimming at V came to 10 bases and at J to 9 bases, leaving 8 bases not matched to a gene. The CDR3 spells CATGTSLGEQFF. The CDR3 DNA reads TGTGCCACCGGGACTAGTCTGGGTGAGCAGTTCTTC.

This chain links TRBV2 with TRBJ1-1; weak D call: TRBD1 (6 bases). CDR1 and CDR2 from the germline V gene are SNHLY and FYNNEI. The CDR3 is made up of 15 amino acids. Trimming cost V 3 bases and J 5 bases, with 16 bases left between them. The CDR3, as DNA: TGTGCCAGCAGTGAGTCAACAGGGTCAGGAACTGAAGCTTTCTTT. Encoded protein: CASSESTGSGTEAFF. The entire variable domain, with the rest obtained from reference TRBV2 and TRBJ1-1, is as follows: EPEVTQTPSHQVTQMGQEVILRCVPISNHLYFYWYRQILGQKVEFLVSFYNNEISEKSEIFDDQFSVERPDGSNFTLKIRSTKLEDSAMYFCASSESTGSGTEAFFGQGTRLTVV.

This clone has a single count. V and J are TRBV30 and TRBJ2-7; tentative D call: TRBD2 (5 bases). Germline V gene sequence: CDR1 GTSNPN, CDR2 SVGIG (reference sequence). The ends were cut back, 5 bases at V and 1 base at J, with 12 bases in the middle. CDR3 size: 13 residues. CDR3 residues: CAWDTERSYEQYF. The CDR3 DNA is TGTGCCTGGGACACAGAGCGGTCCTACGAGCAGTACTTC.

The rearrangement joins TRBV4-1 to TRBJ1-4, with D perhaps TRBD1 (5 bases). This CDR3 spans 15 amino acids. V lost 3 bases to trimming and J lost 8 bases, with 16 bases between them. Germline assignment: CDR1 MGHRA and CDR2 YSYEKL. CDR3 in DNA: TGCGCCAGCAGCCACCGAACCCGGGGGGGAGAAAAACTGTTTTTT. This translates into CASSHRTRGGEKLFF.

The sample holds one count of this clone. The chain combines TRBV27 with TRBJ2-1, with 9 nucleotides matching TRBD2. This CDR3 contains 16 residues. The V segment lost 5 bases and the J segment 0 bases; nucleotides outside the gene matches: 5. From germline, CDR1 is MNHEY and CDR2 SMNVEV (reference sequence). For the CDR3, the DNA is TGTGCCAGCAGTCCCTTTAGCGGGAGCTCCTACAATGAGCAGTTCTTC. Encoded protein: CASSPFSGSSYNEQFF.

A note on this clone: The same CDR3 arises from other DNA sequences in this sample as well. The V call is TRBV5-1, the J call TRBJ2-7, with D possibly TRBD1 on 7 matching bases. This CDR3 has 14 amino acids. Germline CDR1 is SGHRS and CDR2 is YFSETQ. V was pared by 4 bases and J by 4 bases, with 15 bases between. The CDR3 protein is CASSPGGTGYEQYF. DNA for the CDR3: TGCGCCAGCAGCCCAGGGGGGACCGGTTACGAGCAGTACTTC.

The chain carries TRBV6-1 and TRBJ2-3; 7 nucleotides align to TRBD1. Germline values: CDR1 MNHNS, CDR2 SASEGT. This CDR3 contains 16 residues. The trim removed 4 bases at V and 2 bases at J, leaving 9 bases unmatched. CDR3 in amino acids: CASSGGRDRYTDTQYF. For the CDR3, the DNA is TGTGCCAGCAGTGGGGGTCGGGACAGATACACAGATACGCAGTATTTT.

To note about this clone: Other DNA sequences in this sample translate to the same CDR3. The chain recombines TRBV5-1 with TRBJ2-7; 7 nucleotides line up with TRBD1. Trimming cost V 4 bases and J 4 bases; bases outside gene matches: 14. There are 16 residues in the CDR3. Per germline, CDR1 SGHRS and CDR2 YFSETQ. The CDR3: CASSPYAAGGAYEQYF. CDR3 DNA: TGCGCCAGCAGCCCATACGCTGCAGGGGGTGCATACGAGCAGTACTTC.

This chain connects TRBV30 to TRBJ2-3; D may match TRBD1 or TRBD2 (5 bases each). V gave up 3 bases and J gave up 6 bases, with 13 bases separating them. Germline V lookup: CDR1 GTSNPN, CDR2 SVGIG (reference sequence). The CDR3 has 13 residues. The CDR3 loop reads CAWRRGVWDTQYF. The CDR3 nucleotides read TGTGCCTGGAGAAGGGGAGTTTGGGATACGCAGTATTTT.

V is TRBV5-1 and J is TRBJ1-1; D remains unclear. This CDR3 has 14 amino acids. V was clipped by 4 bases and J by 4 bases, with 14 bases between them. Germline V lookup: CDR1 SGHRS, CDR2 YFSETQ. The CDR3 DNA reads TGCGCCAGCAGCGAGACGGCGCCGGGCACTGAAGCTTTCTTT. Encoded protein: CASSETAPGTEAFF.

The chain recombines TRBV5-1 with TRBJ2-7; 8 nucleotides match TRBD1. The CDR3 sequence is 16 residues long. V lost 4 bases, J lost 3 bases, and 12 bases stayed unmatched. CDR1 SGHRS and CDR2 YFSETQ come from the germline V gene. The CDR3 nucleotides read TGCGCCAGCAGCAGCTCCGGACAGGGCAAATACTACGAGCAGTACTTC. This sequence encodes CASSSSGQGKYYEQYF.